This TCR beta chain was obtained from a study of glioma-infiltrating T cells after dendritic cell vaccination. Libraries were prepared by immunoSEQ multiplex PCR; TCRdb keeps only in-frame clonotypes and omits some of them. The sample lists over 55,000 clones, around 85% occurring once. The germline V gene encodes CDR1 SEHNR and CDR2 FQNEAQ (reference sequence). The CDR3 totals 13 residues. Trimming stripped 0 bases from V and 7 bases from J, with 10 bases between. Specified time point: after dendritic cell vaccination, including at tumor progression/relapse. The source was blood, collected after dendritic cell vaccination. The TCR comes from a human donor with glioblastoma. The chain has TRBV7-9 and TRBJ2-7; D uncertain. The CDR3 sequence: CASSLAELREQYF. The CDR3 DNA is TGTGCCAGCAGCTTAGCAGAACTACGAGAGCAGTACTTC. The entire variable domain, with the rest obtained from reference TRBV7-9 and TRBJ2-7, is as follows: DTGVSQNPRHKITKRGQNVTFRCDPISEHNRLYWYRQTLGQGPEFLTYFQNEAQLEKSRLLSDRFSAERPKGSFSTLEIQRTEQGDSAMYLCASSLAELREQYFGPGTRLTVT.